Presented here are 23 T cell receptor beta chains from one specimen sequenced in a study of T-cell reconstitution after alpha-beta-depleted transplantation in children. The authors prepared the TCRbeta library with unique molecular identifiers. TCRdb fed the PCR reads into MiXCR, producing one record per CDR3 protein. The data contain approximately 520,000 distinct CDR3 sequences, 9.5% to 12% of them singletons. This specimen consisted of PBMCs, mostly from graft donor cells, obtained 180 days after TCRalphabeta/CD19-depleted stem cell transplant. These receptors all come from a female patient aged 2 to 10 who had a stem cell transplant for aplastic anemia, so the T cells may come from the graft donor.

V usage is TRBV5-1 and J usage is TRBJ1-5; tentatively, D is TRBD1 (6 bases). The V end lost 4 bases, the J end lost 4 bases, and 15 bases lay between the germline ends. This CDR3 has 15 residues. Germline V CDR1 and CDR2: SGHRS, YFSETQ. The CDR3 coding sequence is TGCGCCAGCAGCCCGGACAGCGTTGGGAATCAGCCCCAGCATTTT. Encoded protein: CASSPDSVGNQPQHF.

This clonotype was seen more than once but under ten times. The chain is built from TRBV7-9 and TRBJ2-2, with a tentative D call TRBD2 (6 bases). Trimming cost V 5 bases and J 6 bases, with 16 bases left between them. Germline V gene lookup returns CDR1 SEHNR and CDR2 FQNEAQ (reference sequence). The CDR3 is 15 amino acids. CDR3 nucleotide sequence: TGTGCCAGCAGCCTCATGGAGGGTCGCGCCGGGGAGCTGTTTTTT. It codes for CASSLMEGRAGELFF. Drawing the rest from reference TRBV7-9 and TRBJ2-2, the complete variable domain is DTGVSQNPRHKITKRGQNVTFRCDPISEHNRLYWYRQTLGQGPEFLTYFQNEAQLEKSRLLSDRFSAERPKGSFSTLEIQRTEQGDSAMYLCASSLMEGRAGELFFGEGSRLTVL.

The rearrangement uses TRBV6-2 or TRBV6-3 and TRBJ2-1, with D hard to call. Germline lookup yields CDR1 MNHEY and CDR2 SVGEGT. The CDR3 covers 13 residues. V gave up 2 bases and J gave up 5 bases, with 7 bases separating them. CDR3 coding DNA: TGTGCCAGCAGTTACCGACTTCACAATGAGCAGTTCTTC. This encodes CASSYRLHNEQFF.

This clonotype appeared a few times. The V gene is TRBV28, the J gene TRBJ2-6; D call uncertain. Germline assignment: CDR1 MDHEN and CDR2 SYDVKM. The length of the CDR3 is 11 residues. Written as DNA, the CDR3 is TGTGGGGCCTCTGGGGCCAACGTCCTGACTTTC. It is translated as CGASGANVLTF.

V and J are TRBV3-1 and TRBJ2-4, with D unclear. Germline assignment: CDR1 LGHDT and CDR2 YNNKEL (reference sequence). Between the trimmed V and J ends, which lost 4 bases and 6 bases, there was a span of 19 bases. The CDR3 extends over 16 amino acids. The CDR3 sequence: CASSPNPTAYGNIQYF. The CDR3 coding sequence is TGTGCCAGCAGCCCCAATCCAACGGCCTACGGAAACATTCAGTACTTC.

As to this clonotype: This may come from a read error, since a much larger clone is one base off. V is TRBV5-5 and J is TRBJ1-2; D call uncertain. The germline gives CDR1 SGHKS, CDR2 YYEKEE (reference sequence). The CDR3 runs 13 residues. The germline V and J ends were trimmed by 4 bases and 7 bases, with 14 bases remaining between them. DNA for the CDR3: TGTGCCAGCAGCACCCGGTGGCCCTTTGGCTACACCTTC. Translation: CASSTRWPFGYTF.

The chain has TRBV21-1 and TRBJ2-5; the DNA was not compared with TRBD2, the D call given in the table. TRBV21-1 is recorded as a pseudogene. The CDR3 totals 14 residues. The CDR3 DNA reads TGTGCCAGCAGCAAAGTAACGGGAACGGAGACCCAGTACTTC. Amino acid sequence: CASSKVTGTETQYF.

In its sample, this clonotype was seen a few times. This chain connects TRBV20-1 to TRBJ2-1; 10 bases are shared with TRBD2. This CDR3 has 14 residues. The V gene end was trimmed by 5 bases and the J gene end by 10 bases; junction bases not matched to a gene: 11. Germline V gene lookup returns CDR1 DFQATT and CDR2 SNEGSKA (reference sequence). The CDR3 nucleotides are TGCAGTGCTCTACTAGCGGGGCCCCGTGCGGAGCAGTTCTTC. The encoded protein is CSALLAGPRAEQFF.

This clonotype was seen a few times. The rearrangement uses TRBV28 and TRBJ1-2, with TRBD1 matching 8 bases. CDR1 and CDR2 (germline): MDHEN, SYDVKM. Trimming at V came to 3 bases and at J to 8 bases, leaving 5 bases not matched to a gene. This CDR3 spans 13 amino acids. The CDR3 coding sequence is TGTGCCAGCAGTTTTTTGGACAGGGCGGGCTACACCTTC. This encodes CASSFLDRAGYTF.

Only a few counts were recorded for this clonotype. This chain joins TRBV20-1 and TRBJ2-2; 7 bases align to TRBD2. This CDR3 is 15 amino acids long. V lost 6 bases, J lost 1 base, and 8 bases stayed unmatched. Germline V gene data show CDR1 as DFQATT and CDR2 as SNEGSKA (reference sequence). This chain's CDR3 is CSALRGGGNTGELFF. CDR3 nucleotides: TGCAGTGCCCTACGAGGCGGGGGGAACACCGGGGAGCTGTTTTTT.

This clonotype has just a few counts. The rearrangement joins TRBV5-5 to TRBJ2-7; D gene ambiguous. This CDR3 has 14 amino acids. In germline, CDR1 is SGHKS, CDR2 YYEKEE (reference sequence). V was shortened by 1 base and J by 0 bases, with 8 bases between the two germline ends. The CDR3 loop is CASSLWRFSYEQYV. The CDR3 bases are TGTGCCAGCAGCTTGTGGCGGTTCTCCTACGAGCAGTACGTC.

DNA of the CDR3: TGCAGTGCTAGCGGGAGCCCGAACACCGGGGAGCTGTTTTTT. Translation gives CSASGSPNTGELFF. The chain joins TRBV20-1 to TRBJ2-2; the D gene is possibly TRBD2 (6 bases). V gave up 3 bases and J gave up 0 bases, with 8 bases separating them. The V gene's germline CDR1 is DFQATT and CDR2 SNEGSKA (reference sequence). This CDR3 has 14 residues.

The chain combines TRBV12-3 or TRBV12-4 with TRBJ1-1, with D possibly TRBD1 on 5 matching bases. This CDR3 has 14 amino acids. The ends were cut back, 1 base at V and 6 bases at J, with 12 bases in the middle. CDR3 nucleotides: TGTGCCAGCAGTTTAGGCGGGGGACCGCCTGAAGCTTTCTTT. Its protein is CASSLGGGPPEAFF.

This clonotype was counted at least ten times. V usage is TRBV20-1 and J usage is TRBJ2-7; possibly TRBD2 for D (5 bases). Germline CDR1 reads DFQATT; CDR2 reads SNEGSKA (reference sequence). V was shortened by 1 base and J by 7 bases, with 17 bases between the two germline ends. This CDR3 contains 14 residues. CDR3 coding DNA: TGCAGTGCTAGAGTTGGCGGCTTGGACTTTGAGCAGTACGTC. Residues: CSARVGGLDFEQYV.

The CDR3 nucleotides are TGTGCCAGCAGTCCCCTCTGGGGGGGAGGGAGCACAGATACGCAGTATTTT. This codes for CASSPLWGGGSTDTQYF. This chain connects TRBV12-3 or TRBV12-4 to TRBJ2-3, with 7 bases matching TRBD2. The ends lost 5 bases at V and 0 bases at J; junction bases unmatched: 11. The CDR3 contains 17 residues.

The sample holds many counts of this clonotype. The J gene is TRBJ2-5, the V gene TRBV21-1; the table's D call, TRBD1, has no DNA check behind it. TRBV21-1 is deemed a pseudogene. The CDR3 is made up of 12 amino acids. CDR3 amino acids: CASSGGQETQYF. The DNA for the CDR3 is TGTGCCAGCAGCGGGGGGCAGGAGACCCAGTACTTC.

This clonotype was detected a few times. The chain joins TRBV6-2 or TRBV6-3 to TRBJ1-5; tentatively, D is TRBD1 (5 bases). The CDR3 is 14 amino acids. In germline, CDR1 is MNHEY, CDR2 SVGEGT. V shed 5 bases and J shed 7 bases, with 15 bases lying between them. CDR3 coding DNA: TGTGCCAGCAGTCGTAGGGGCGACGGACAGCCCCAGCATTTT. This translates into CASSRRGDGQPQHF.

The chain has TRBV20-1 and TRBJ2-2; the D gene could be TRBD1 or TRBD2 (5 bases each). Germline V CDR1 and CDR2: DFQATT, SNEGSKA (reference sequence). There are 15 residues in the CDR3. Trimming cost V 2 bases and J 3 bases, with 13 bases left between them. In nucleotides, the CDR3 is TGCAGTGCTAGACGTCAGGGAGTAGACACCGGGGAGCTGTTTTTT. This gives the protein CSARRQGVDTGELFF.

This rearrangement joins TRBV3-1 to TRBJ1-1; D unclear. Deletions cut 8 bases from V and 2 bases from J, with 15 bases between. CDR1 and CDR2 from the germline V gene are LGHDT and YNNKEL (reference sequence). The CDR3 sequence is 14 residues long. For the CDR3, the DNA is TGTGCCAGCCGGGTAGCAGGTGGTAACACTGAAGCTTTCTTT. Amino acid sequence: CASRVAGGNTEAFF.

This clonotype was counted between two and nine times. V gene TRBV30 combines with J gene TRBJ2-1; D remains unclear. The CDR3 contains 13 residues. Looked up from germline, CDR1 is GTSNPN and CDR2 is SVGIG (reference sequence). V was cut by 4 bases and J by 5 bases, with 12 bases left in between. The chain's CDR3 is CAWTDGIHNEQFF. The CDR3, as DNA: TGTGCCTGGACCGACGGTATCCACAATGAGCAGTTCTTC.

V and J are TRBV25-1 and TRBJ2-3, with unresolved D. The V end lost 4 bases, the J end lost 0 bases, and 17 bases lay between the germline ends. Germline values: CDR1 MGHDK, CDR2 SYGVNS. The CDR3 is 17 residues long. This CDR3 is CASSGSRRHSSTDTQYF. CDR3 in DNA: TGTGCCAGCAGTGGATCGCGACGCCATTCGAGCACAGATACGCAGTATTTT.

The rearrangement uses TRBV7-2 and TRBJ2-1; D gene ambiguous. V lost 3 bases and J lost 10, with 13 bases in between. This CDR3 has 13 residues. The germline V gene has CDR1 SGHTA and CDR2 FQGNSA. The CDR3 reads CASSLDQQLEQFF. The CDR3 DNA sequence: TGTGCCAGCAGCTTGGACCAACAATTAGAGCAGTTCTTC.

This clonotype has a count of ten or more. The V call is TRBV25-1, the J call TRBJ2-6; D is ambiguous. V was shortened by 0 bases and J by 0 bases, with 3 bases between the two germline ends. CDR1 is MGHDK, CDR2 SYGVNS, per germline. This CDR3 is 15 amino acids long. CDR3 coding DNA: TGTGCCAGCAGTGAATACAACTCTGGGGCCAACGTCCTGACTTTC. This translates into CASSEYNSGANVLTF.